Shown below are 23 T cell receptor beta chains from a single sample sequenced in a study of cytomegalovirus exposure and HLA in healthy donors. Use of 60 Vbeta and 13 Jbeta primers characterized the PCR. TCRdb keeps only in-frame clones here, not all; method: immunoSEQ multiplex PCR. The table counts about 54,000 clones; 6% to 7% lies in the top ten. Sequenced sample: PBMCs. The source of these receptors is a woman aged 40-49 years in good health and CMV-seronegative.

The J gene is TRBJ2-6, the V gene TRBV19, with D uncertain. The ends were cut back, 9 bases at V and 0 bases at J, with 12 bases in the middle. Germline V gene lookup returns CDR1 LNHDA and CDR2 SQIVND (reference sequence). This CDR3 has 15 residues. CDR3 nucleotide sequence: TGTGCCAGCTTCGCACTTGGCTCTGGGGCCAACGTCCTGACTTTC. It yields the protein CASFALGSGANVLTF.

V usage is TRBV5-4 and J usage is TRBJ1-6; D is uncertain. This CDR3 contains 14 residues. Germline loops: CDR1 SGHNT, CDR2 YYREEE (reference sequence). Trimming took off 0 bases at V and 6 bases at J, with 7 bases between the two ends. The DNA of the CDR3 is TGTGCCAGCAGCTTGGACAGATCTAATTCACCCCTCCACTTT. As protein: CASSLDRSNSPLHF.

The CDR3 loop reads CASSQQFSGNTGELFF. The CDR3, as DNA: TGTGCCAGCAGCCAGCAATTTTCAGGAAACACCGGGGAGCTGTTTTTT. The rearrangement links TRBV4-2 to TRBJ2-2; D not certain. From germline, CDR1 is LGHNA and CDR2 YNFKEQ. Deletions cut 3 bases from V and 2 bases from J, with 13 bases between. This CDR3 is built from 16 residues.

The chain links TRBV18 to TRBJ1-5; TRBD1 matches 8 bases. Germline loops: CDR1 KGHSH, CDR2 LQKENI. The CDR3 extends over 15 amino acids. V was pared by 4 bases and J by 2 bases, with 4 bases of the junction left unmatched. CDR3 sequence: CASSLQGVGNQPQHF. As DNA, the CDR3 is TGTGCCAGCTCACTACAGGGGGTTGGCAATCAGCCCCAGCATTTT.

The gene calls are TRBV28 and TRBJ1-5; D may be TRBD1 (6 bases). CDR1 and CDR2 from the germline V gene are MDHEN and SYDVKM. The CDR3 is 14 amino acids. With 3 bases removed from V and 4 bases from J, the gap between germline ends came to 10 bases. This chain's CDR3 is CASSFEDRNQPQHF. DNA for the CDR3: TGTGCCAGCAGTTTTGAGGACAGAAATCAGCCCCAGCATTTT.

The CDR3 nucleotides read TGTGCCAGCAGTGAAAGCGGGGGATGGACTGAAGCTTTCTTT. Protein: CASSESGGWTEAFF. This sequence joins TRBV2 and TRBJ1-1, with D possibly being TRBD1 (5 bases). The V gene lost 2 bases and the J gene lost 5 bases, with 12 bases spanning the gap. The germline V gene encodes CDR1 SNHLY and CDR2 FYNNEI. CDR3 length: 14 amino acids.

The chain links TRBV28 to TRBJ2-2; maybe TRBD2 (5 bases). V was clipped by 6 bases and J by 5 bases, with 13 bases between them. Per germline, CDR1 MDHEN and CDR2 SYDVKM. This CDR3 comprises 14 residues. The CDR3 loop is CASRTGSGTGELFF. Here the CDR3 DNA reads TGTGCCAGCAGGACGGGTTCGGGAACCGGGGAGCTGTTTTTT.

The chain uses TRBV7-9 and TRBJ1-3; D is possibly TRBD1 (5 bases). Germline CDR1 and CDR2: SEHNR and FQNEAQ (reference sequence). The ends were cut back, 5 bases at V and 3 bases at J, with 14 bases in the middle. The CDR3 runs to 15 residues. CDR3 DNA: TGTGCCAGCAGCCGAGTGACAGATTATGGAAACACCATATATTTT. This encodes CASSRVTDYGNTIYF.

As concerns this clone: Other DNA sequences in this sample translate to the same CDR3. The chain is built from TRBV5-1 and TRBJ2-3, with D unclear. The CDR3 covers 12 residues. V was shortened by 4 bases and J by 3 bases, with 6 bases between the two germline ends. Per germline, CDR1 SGHRS and CDR2 YFSETQ. The CDR3 sequence is CASSPSTDTQYF. CDR3 DNA sequence: TGCGCCAGCAGCCCGAGTACAGATACGCAGTATTTT.

The DNA of the CDR3 is TGTGCCAGCAGCTTACGGCTAGTAACAGATACGCAGTATTTT. Translating gives CASSLRLVTDTQYF. The chain carries TRBV11-2 and TRBJ2-3, with D unclear. In germline, CDR1 is SGHAT, CDR2 FQNNGV. The CDR3 runs to 14 residues. V lost 2 bases, J lost 3 bases, and 9 bases lay in between.

The rearrangement joins TRBV4-2 to TRBJ1-6, with 8 positions matching TRBD1. Germline trimming cut 4 bases from V and 7 bases from J; bases unmatched to any gene: 9. This CDR3 is 16 amino acids long. Per the germline V gene, CDR1 is LGHNA and CDR2 is YNFKEQ. DNA for the CDR3: TGTGCCAGCAGCCTATCCTGGACAGGGCTGAATTCACCCCTCCACTTT. Translating it yields CASSLSWTGLNSPLHF.

This chain links TRBV5-8 with TRBJ2-6; D possibly corresponds to TRBD1 (5 bases). V was pared by 2 bases and J by 0 bases, with 6 bases between. From germline, CDR1 is SGHTS and CDR2 YDEGEE. This CDR3 has 15 amino acids. CDR3 sequence (DNA): TGTGCCAGCAGCTTTGACAGCTCTGGGGCCAACGTCCTGACTTTC. This encodes CASSFDSSGANVLTF.

This chain joins TRBV18 and TRBJ2-3, with 7 positions matching TRBD1. Trimming at V came to 3 bases and at J to 6 bases, leaving 6 bases not matched to a gene. This CDR3 region has 14 residues. Per the germline V gene, CDR1 is KGHSH and CDR2 is LQKENI. The CDR3 region has the DNA TGTGCCAGCTCACCCGGGACAGTGGAGGATACGCAGTATTTT. This gives the protein CASSPGTVEDTQYF.

This sequence joins TRBV28 and TRBJ1-5, with D unclear. Germline V gene data show CDR1 as MDHEN and CDR2 as SYDVKM. The CDR3 length is 13 residues. Trimming pared 5 bases from V and 4 bases from J, leaving 9 bases between. CDR3 protein: CASSLNLNQPQHF. The CDR3 DNA reads as TGTGCCAGCAGTCTAAACCTTAATCAGCCCCAGCATTTT.

The V call is TRBV4-3, the J call TRBJ2-4; 7 bases align to TRBD2. Germline CDR1 LGHNA, CDR2 YSLEER. The CDR3 is 13 residues long. Trimming removed 1 base from V and 9 bases from J; junction bases left unmatched: 3. CDR3 nucleotide sequence: TGCGCCAGCAGCCAAGGGGAGGGGAGCATTCAGTACTTC. As protein: CASSQGEGSIQYF.

This chain connects TRBV18 to TRBJ1-1; the D gene is possibly TRBD1 (6 bases). CDR1 is KGHSH and CDR2 is LQKENI in the germline V gene. V dropped 4 bases and J dropped 3 bases, with 12 bases sitting between them. The CDR3 has 14 amino acids. In DNA form, the CDR3 reads TGTGCCAGCTCACTAGCAAACAGGGACACTGAAGCTTTCTTT. Protein: CASSLANRDTEAFF.

The chain links TRBV2 to TRBJ1-6, with D perhaps TRBD1 (6 bases). Germline V gene data show CDR1 as SNHLY and CDR2 as FYNNEI. V was trimmed by 2 bases and J by 8 bases, leaving 16 bases between them. The CDR3 loop spans 16 amino acids. CDR3 DNA: TGTGCCAGCAGTGAACCAGGGGCCGAGCTAGATTCACCCCTCCACTTT. It translates to CASSEPGAELDSPLHF.

The chain couples TRBV2 to TRBJ1-6; no clear D. This CDR3 spans 14 amino acids. Germline V lookup: CDR1 SNHLY, CDR2 FYNNEI. The germline V and J ends were trimmed by 7 bases and 9 bases, with 16 bases remaining between them. The CDR3 loop is CASIGTGRASPLHF. The CDR3 region has the DNA TGTGCCAGCATCGGAACGGGGAGAGCTTCACCCCTCCACTTT.

The V and J genes are TRBV5-5 and TRBJ1-2, with D perhaps matching TRBD1 (6 bases). Per germline, CDR1 SGHKS and CDR2 YYEKEE (reference sequence). Trimming took 0 bases from V and 2 from J, leaving 20 bases between them. CDR3 length: 18 residues. The CDR3 spells CASSLVGIQGSKNYGYTF. The CDR3 DNA reads as TGTGCCAGCAGCTTGGTGGGGATACAGGGCAGCAAAAACTATGGCTACACCTTC.

The chain carries TRBV19 and TRBJ1-4; D perhaps matches TRBD1 (6 bases). Between the trimmed V and J ends, which lost 5 bases and 3 bases, there was a span of 16 bases. The CDR3 spans 16 residues. Germline loops: CDR1 LNHDA, CDR2 SQIVND (reference sequence). CDR3 DNA sequence: TGTGCCAGTAGTTCCACGCAGGGGAGAGCTAATGAAAAACTGTTTTTT. It translates to CASSSTQGRANEKLFF.

The V and J genes are TRBV4-1 and TRBJ2-3; 7 bases match TRBD2. Germline V gives CDR1 MGHRA, CDR2 YSYEKL. Trimming took 0 bases from V and 5 from J; bases not matched to a gene: 11. The CDR3 length is 17 residues. CDR3 region: CASSQDRGRGVRDTQYF. As DNA, the CDR3 is TGCGCCAGCAGCCAAGATAGGGGACGGGGGGTACGAGATACGCAGTATTTT.

This chain connects TRBV15 to TRBJ1-6; no clear D gene. This CDR3 is built from 13 residues. V lost 4 bases, J lost 9 bases, and 10 bases lay in between. Germline V gene data show CDR1 as LNHNV and CDR2 as YYDKDF (reference sequence). CDR3 nucleotide sequence: TGTGCCACCAGCACGGGGAGGTCTTCACCCCTCCACTTT. Residues: CATSTGRSSPLHF.

This chain joins TRBV28 and TRBJ2-7; D might be TRBD1 (5 bases). The CDR3 runs 11 residues. V was clipped by 5 bases and J by 9 bases, with 11 bases between them. The germline gives CDR1 MDHEN, CDR2 SYDVKM. The DNA of the CDR3 is TGTGCCAGCAGTCTGGGTGGGGCGCAGTACTTC. This gives the protein CASSLGGAQYF.